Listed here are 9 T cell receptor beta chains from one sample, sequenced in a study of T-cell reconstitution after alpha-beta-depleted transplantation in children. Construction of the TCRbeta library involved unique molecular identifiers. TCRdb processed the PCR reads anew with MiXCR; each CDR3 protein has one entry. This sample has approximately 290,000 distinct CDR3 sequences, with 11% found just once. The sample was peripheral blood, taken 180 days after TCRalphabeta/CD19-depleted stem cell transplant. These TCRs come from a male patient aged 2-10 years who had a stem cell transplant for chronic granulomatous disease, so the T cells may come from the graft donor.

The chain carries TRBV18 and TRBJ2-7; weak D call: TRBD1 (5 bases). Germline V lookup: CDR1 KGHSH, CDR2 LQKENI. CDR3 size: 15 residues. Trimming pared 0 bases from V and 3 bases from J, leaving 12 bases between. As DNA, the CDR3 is TGTGCCAGCTCACCACCTACAGGCTCTAACTACGAGCAGTACTTC. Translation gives CASSPPTGSNYEQYF.

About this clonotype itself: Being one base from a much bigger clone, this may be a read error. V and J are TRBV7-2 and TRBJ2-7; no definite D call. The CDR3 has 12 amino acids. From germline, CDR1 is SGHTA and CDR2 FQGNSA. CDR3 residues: CACSSASYEQYF. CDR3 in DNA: TGTGCCTGCAGCTCCGCCTCCTACGAGCAGTACTTC.

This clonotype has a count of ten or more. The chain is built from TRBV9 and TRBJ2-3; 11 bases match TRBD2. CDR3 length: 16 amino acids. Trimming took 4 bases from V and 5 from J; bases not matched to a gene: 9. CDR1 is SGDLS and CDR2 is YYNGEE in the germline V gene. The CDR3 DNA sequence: TGTGCCAGCAGCCTACTAGCGGGGGAGCCGGTAGATACGCAGTATTTT. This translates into CASSLLAGEPVDTQYF.

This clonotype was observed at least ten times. In DNA, the CDR3 is TGTGCCAGCAGCTTAGCATGGCTAGCTGGGGCTGAGCAGTTCTTC. Protein sequence: CASSLAWLAGAEQFF. The V and J genes are TRBV7-2 and TRBJ2-1; D is tentatively TRBD1 or TRBD2 (5 bases each). The CDR3 runs to 15 residues. V was clipped by 0 bases and J by 9 bases, with 15 bases between them. Germline CDR1 SGHTA, CDR2 FQGNSA.

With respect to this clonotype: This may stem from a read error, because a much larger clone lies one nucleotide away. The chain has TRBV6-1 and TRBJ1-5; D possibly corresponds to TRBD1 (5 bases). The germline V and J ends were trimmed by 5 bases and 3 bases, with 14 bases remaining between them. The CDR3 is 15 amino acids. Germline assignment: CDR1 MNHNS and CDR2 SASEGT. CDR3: CASSPRQGDNQPQHF. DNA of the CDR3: TGTGCCAGCAGTCCGAGGCAGGGCGACAATCAGCCCCAGCATTTT.

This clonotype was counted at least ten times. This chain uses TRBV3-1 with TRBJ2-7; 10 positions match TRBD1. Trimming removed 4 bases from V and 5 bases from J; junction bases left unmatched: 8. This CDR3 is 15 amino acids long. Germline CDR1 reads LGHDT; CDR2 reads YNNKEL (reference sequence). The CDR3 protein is CASSLTGQGLDEQYF. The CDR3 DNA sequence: TGTGCCAGCAGCCTTACGGGACAGGGGTTGGACGAGCAGTACTTC.

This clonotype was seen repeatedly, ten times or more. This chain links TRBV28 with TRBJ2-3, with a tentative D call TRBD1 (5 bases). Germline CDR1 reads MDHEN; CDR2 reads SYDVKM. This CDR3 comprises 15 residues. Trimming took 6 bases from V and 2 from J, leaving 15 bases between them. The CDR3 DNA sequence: TGTGCCAGCAGCTTCTACAGGTCCCCCACAGATACGCAGTATTTT. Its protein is CASSFYRSPTDTQYF.

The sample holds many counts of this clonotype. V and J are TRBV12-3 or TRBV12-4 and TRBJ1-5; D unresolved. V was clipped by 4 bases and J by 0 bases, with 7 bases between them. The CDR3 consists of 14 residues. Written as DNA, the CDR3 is TGTGCCAGCAGTTGGCAATATAGCAATCAGCCCCAGCATTTT. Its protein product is CASSWQYSNQPQHF.

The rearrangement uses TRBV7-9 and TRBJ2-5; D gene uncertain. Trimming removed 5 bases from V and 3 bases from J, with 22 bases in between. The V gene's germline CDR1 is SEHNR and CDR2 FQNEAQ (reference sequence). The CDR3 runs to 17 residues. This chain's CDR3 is CASSPGFPSSKEETQYF. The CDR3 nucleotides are TGTGCCAGCAGCCCCGGTTTCCCCAGCTCAAAGGAAGAGACCCAGTACTTC. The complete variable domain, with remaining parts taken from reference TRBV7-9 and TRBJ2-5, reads DTGVSQNPRHKITKRGQNVTFRCDPISEHNRLYWYRQTLGQGPEFLTYFQNEAQLEKSRLLSDRFSAERPKGSFSTLEIQRTEQGDSAMYLCASSPGFPSSKEETQYFGPGTRLLVL.